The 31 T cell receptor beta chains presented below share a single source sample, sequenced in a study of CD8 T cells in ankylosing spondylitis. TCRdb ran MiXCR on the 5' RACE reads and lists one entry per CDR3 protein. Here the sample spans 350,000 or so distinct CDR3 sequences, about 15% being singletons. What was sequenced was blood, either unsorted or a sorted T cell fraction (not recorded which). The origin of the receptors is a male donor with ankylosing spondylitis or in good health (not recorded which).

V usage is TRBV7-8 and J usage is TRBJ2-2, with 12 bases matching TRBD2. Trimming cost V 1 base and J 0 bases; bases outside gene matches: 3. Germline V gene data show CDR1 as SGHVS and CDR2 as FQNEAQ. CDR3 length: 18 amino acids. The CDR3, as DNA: TGTGCCAGCAGCTTAGGACTAGCGGGGGTCGCGAACACCGGGGAGCTGTTTTTT. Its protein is CASSLGLAGVANTGELFF.

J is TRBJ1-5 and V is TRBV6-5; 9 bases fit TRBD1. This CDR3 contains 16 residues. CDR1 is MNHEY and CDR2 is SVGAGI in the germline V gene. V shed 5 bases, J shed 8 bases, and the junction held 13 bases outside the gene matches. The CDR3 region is CASSHLGTGSLEPQHF. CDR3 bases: TGTGCCAGCAGTCACTTAGGGACAGGGAGTTTGGAGCCCCAGCATTTT.

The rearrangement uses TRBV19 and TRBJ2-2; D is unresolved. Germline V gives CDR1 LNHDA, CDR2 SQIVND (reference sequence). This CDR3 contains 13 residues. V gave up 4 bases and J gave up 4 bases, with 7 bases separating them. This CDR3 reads CASSTSRTGELFF. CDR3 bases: TGTGCCAGTAGTACTTCTCGCACCGGGGAGCTGTTTTTT.

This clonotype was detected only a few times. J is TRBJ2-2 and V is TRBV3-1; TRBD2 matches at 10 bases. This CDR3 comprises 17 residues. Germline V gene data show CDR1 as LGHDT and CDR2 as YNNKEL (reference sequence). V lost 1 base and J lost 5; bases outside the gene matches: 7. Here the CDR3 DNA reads TGTGCCAGCAGCCAAGGTCTTAGCGGGAGGATTACCGGGGAGCTGTTTTTT. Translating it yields CASSQGLSGRITGELFF.

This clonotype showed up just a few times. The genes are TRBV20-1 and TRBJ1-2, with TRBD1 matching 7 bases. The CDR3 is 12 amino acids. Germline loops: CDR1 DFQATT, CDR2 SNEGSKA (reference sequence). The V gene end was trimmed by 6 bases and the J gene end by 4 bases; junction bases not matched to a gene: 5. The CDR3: CSAPTGSYGYTF. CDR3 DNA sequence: TGCAGTGCGCCGACAGGGTCCTATGGCTACACCTTC.

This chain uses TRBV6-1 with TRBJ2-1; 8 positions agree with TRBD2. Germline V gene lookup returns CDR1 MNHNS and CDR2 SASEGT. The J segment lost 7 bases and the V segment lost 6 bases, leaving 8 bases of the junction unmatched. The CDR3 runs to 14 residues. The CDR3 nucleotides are TGTGCCAGCAGATCAGCGGGAGAGGTAAATGAGCAGTTCTTC. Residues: CASRSAGEVNEQFF.

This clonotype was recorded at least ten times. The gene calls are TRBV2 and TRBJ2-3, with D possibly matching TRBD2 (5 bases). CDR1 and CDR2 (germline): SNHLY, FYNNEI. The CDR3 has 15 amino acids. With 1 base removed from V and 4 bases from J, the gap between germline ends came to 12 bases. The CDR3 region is CASSEEGLRADTQYF. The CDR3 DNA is TGTGCCAGCAGTGAAGAAGGGTTGCGGGCAGATACGCAGTATTTT.

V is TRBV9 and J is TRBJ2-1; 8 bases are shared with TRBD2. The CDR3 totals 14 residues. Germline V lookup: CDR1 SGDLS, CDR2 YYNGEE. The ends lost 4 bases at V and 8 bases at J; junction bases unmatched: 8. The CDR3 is CASSISTSEYEQFF. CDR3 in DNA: TGTGCCAGCAGCATCTCGACTAGCGAGTATGAGCAGTTCTTC.

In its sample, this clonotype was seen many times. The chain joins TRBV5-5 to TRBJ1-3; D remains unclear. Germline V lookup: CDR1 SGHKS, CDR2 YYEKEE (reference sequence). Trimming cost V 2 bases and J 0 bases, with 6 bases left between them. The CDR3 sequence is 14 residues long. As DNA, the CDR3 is TGTGCCAGCAGCTTCCTATTCTCTGGAAACACCATATATTTT. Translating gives CASSFLFSGNTIYF.

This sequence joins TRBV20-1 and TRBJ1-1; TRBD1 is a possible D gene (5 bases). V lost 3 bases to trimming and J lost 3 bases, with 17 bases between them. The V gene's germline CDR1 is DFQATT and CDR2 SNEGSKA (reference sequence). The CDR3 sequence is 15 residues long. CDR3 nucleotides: TGCAGTGCTAGGTCCGTGTTGGGGACTCACACTGAAGCTTTCTTT. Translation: CSARSVLGTHTEAFF.

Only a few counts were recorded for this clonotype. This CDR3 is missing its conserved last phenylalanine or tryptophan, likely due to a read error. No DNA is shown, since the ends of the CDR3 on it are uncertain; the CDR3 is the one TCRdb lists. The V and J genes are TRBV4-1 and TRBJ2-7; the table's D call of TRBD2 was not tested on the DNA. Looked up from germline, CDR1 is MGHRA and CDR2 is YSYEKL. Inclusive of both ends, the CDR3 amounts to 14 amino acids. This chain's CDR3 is CASSQVPNGRLLNL.

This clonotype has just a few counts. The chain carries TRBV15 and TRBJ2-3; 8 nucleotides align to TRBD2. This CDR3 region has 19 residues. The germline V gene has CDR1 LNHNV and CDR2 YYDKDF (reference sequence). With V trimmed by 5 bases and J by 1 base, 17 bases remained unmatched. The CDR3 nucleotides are TGTGCCACCAGCTCCTACCAACCCTCTTCGGGGGGGCGCACAGATACGCAGTATTTT. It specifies CATSSYQPSSGGRTDTQYF.

The CDR3 protein is CATSRALTGEGQPQHF. CDR3 DNA: TGTGCCACCAGCAGAGCCCTGACAGGGGAGGGTCAGCCCCAGCATTTT. The V gene is TRBV15, the J gene TRBJ1-5; 8 bases align to TRBD1. There are 16 residues in the CDR3. V gave up 1 base and J gave up 6 bases; unmatched junction bases: 8. CDR1 LNHNV and CDR2 YYDKDF come from the germline V gene (reference sequence).

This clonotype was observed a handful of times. CDR3 amino acids: CASSQGDNYGYTF. The CDR3 DNA sequence: TGCGCCAGCAGCCAGGGAGACAACTATGGCTACACCTTC. This chain joins TRBV4-1 and TRBJ1-2; D unclear. This CDR3 comprises 13 residues. Trimming left V 3 bases short and J 2 bases short, with 7 bases between. Germline V lookup: CDR1 MGHRA, CDR2 YSYEKL.

The chain's CDR3 is CASSSETGVRNEQFF. As DNA, the CDR3 is TGTGCCAGTAGTTCGGAAACGGGGGTCCGAAATGAGCAGTTCTTC. The genes are TRBV19 and TRBJ2-1; a possible D gene is TRBD2 (6 bases). V shed 5 bases and J shed 7 bases, with 18 bases lying between them. The CDR3 length is 15 residues. The germline gives CDR1 LNHDA, CDR2 SQIVND (reference sequence).

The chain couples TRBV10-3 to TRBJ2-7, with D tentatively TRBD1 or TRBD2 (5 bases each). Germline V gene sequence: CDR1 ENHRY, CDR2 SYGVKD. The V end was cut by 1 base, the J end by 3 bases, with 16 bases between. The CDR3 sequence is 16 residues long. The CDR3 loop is CAISEWGTASYYEQYF. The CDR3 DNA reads TGTGCCATCAGTGAGTGGGGGACCGCGTCCTACTACGAGCAGTACTTC.

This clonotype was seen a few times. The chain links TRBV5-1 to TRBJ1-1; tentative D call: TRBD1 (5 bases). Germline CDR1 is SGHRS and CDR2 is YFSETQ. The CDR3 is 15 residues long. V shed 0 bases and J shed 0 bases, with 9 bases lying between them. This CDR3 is CASSLAGGVNTEAFF. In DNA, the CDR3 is TGCGCCAGCAGCTTGGCTGGGGGAGTGAACACTGAAGCTTTCTTT.

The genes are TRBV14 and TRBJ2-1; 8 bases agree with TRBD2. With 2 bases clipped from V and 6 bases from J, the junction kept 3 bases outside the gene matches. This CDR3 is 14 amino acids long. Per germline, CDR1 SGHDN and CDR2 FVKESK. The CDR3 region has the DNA TGTGCCAGCAGCCAATCGGGAGGGTTCAATGAGCAGTTCTTC. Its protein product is CASSQSGGFNEQFF. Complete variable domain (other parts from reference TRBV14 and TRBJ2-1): EAGVTQFPSHSVIEKGQTVTLRCDPISGHDNLYWYRRVMGKEIKFLLHFVKESKQDESGMPNNRFLAERTGGTYSTLKVQPAELEDSGVYFCASSQSGGFNEQFFGPGTRLTVL.

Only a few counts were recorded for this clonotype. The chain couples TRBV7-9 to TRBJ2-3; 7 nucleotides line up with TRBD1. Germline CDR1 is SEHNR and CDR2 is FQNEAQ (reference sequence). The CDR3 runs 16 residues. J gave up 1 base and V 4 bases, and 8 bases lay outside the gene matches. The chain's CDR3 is CASSSAGGLGTDTQYF. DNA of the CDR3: TGTGCCAGCAGCTCAGCAGGGGGTCTGGGCACAGATACGCAGTATTTT.

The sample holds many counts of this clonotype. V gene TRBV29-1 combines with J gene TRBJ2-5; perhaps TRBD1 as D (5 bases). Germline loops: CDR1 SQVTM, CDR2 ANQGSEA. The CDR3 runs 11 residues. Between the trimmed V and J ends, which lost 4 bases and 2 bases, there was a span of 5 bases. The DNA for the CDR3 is TGCAGCGTTGGACAGCAAGAGACCCAGTACTTC. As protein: CSVGQQETQYF.

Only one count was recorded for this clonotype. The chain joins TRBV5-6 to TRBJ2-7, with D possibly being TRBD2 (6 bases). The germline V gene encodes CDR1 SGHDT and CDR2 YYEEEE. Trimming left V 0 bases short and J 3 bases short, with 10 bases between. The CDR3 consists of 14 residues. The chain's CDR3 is CASSLGDSYYEQYF. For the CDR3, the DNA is TGTGCCAGCAGCTTGGGGGACTCATACTACGAGCAGTACTTC.

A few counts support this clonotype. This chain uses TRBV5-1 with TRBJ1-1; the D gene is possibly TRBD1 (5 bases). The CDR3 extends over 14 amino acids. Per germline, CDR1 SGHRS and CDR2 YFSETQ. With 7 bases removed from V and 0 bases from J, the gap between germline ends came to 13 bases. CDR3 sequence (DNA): TGCGCCAGCCGGGAGGGGAGCCTGAACACTGAAGCTTTCTTT. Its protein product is CASREGSLNTEAFF.

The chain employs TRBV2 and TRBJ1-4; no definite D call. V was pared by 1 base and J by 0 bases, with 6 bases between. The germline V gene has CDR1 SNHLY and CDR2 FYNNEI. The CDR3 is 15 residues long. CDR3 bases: TGTGCCAGCAGTGAAGAATCATCAACTAATGAAAAACTGTTTTTT. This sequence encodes CASSEESSTNEKLFF. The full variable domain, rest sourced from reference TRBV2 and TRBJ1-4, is EPEVTQTPSHQVTQMGQEVILRCVPISNHLYFYWYRQILGQKVEFLVSFYNNEISEKSEIFDDQFSVERPDGSNFTLKIRSTKLEDSAMYFCASSEESSTNEKLFFGSGTQLSVL.

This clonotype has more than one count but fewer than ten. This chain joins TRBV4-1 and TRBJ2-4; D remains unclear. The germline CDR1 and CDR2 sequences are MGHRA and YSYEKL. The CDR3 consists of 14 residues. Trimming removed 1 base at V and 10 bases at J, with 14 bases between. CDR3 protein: CASSQVRTWWIQYF. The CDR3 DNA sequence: TGCGCCAGCAGCCAAGTTAGGACCTGGTGGATTCAGTACTTC.

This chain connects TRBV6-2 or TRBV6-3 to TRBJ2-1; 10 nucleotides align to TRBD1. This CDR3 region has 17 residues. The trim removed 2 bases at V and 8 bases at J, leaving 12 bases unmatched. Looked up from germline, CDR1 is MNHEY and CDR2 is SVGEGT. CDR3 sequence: CASSYGIPGQGPDEQFF. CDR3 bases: TGTGCCAGCAGTTACGGTATTCCGGGACAGGGGCCCGATGAGCAGTTCTTC.

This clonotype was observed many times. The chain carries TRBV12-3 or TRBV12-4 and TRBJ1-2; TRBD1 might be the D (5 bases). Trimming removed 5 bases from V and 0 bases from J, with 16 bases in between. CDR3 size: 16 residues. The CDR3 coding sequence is TGTGCCAGCAGTACCCAGGGTGTCAGTACTAACTATGGCTACACCTTC. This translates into CASSTQGVSTNYGYTF.

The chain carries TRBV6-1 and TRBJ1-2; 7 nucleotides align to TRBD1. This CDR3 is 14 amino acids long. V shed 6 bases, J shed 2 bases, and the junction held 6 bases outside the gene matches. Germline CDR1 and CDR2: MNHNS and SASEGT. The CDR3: CASSFGTANYGYTF. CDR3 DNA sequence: TGTGCCAGCAGCTTCGGGACAGCAAACTATGGCTACACCTTC.

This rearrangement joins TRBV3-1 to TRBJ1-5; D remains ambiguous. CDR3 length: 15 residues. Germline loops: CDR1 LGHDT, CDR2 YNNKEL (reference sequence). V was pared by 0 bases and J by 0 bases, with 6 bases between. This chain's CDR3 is CASSQEGLSNQPQHF. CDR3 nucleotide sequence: TGTGCCAGCAGCCAAGAGGGCCTTAGCAATCAGCCCCAGCATTTT.

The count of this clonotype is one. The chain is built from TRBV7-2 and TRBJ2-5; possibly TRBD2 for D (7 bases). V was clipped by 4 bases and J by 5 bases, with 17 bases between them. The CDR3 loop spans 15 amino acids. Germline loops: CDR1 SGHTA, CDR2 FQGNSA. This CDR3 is CASSSQGTKTETQYF. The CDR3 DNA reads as TGTGCCAGCAGCTCTCAGGGGACTAAAACGGAGACCCAGTACTTC.

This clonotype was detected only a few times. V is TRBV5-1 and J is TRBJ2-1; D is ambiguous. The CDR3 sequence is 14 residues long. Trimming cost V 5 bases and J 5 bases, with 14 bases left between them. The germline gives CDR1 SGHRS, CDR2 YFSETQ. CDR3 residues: CASSFTGPNNEQFF. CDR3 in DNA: TGCGCCAGCAGTTTTACGGGCCCTAACAATGAGCAGTTCTTC.

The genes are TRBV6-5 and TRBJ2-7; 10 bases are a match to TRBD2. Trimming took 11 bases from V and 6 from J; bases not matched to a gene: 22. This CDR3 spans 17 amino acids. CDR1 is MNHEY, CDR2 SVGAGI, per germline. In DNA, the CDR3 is TGTGCCGCAGGGGGAAGCGGGGGGGTCAAGAGTTTTAGCGAGCAGTACTTC. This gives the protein CAAGGSGGVKSFSEQYF.